The next 6 T cell receptor beta chains were all read from a single sample in a study of blood T cell repertoires in COVID-19 (dated by TCRdb to 2018 to 2021). To prepare the library, the immunoSEQ multiplex PCR assay was applied. TCRdb carries this immuneACCESS record with in-frame sequences only. Its versions omit some clonotypes, under half of them owing to an unresolved V gene in the studies checked, with the rest unexplained. The sample data list 150,000 or so clones, and roughly nine tenths of these were observed just once. About 0.57% of the sample is taken by the ten largest. The sample consisted of peripheral blood. These receptors were taken from a man in his forties or fifties with acute or convalescent COVID-19.

V and J are TRBV6-5 and TRBJ2-7; 7 bases align to TRBD1. Trimming took 2 bases from V and 2 from J; bases not matched to a gene: 6. This CDR3 spans 15 amino acids. CDR1 is MNHEY and CDR2 is SVGAGI in the germline V gene. The CDR3 here is CASSYARTGAYEQYV. CDR3 sequence (DNA): TGTGCCAGCAGTTACGCCCGGACAGGAGCCTACGAGCAGTACGTC.

The V call is TRBV19, the J call TRBJ2-2, with TRBD1 matching 10 bases. This CDR3 region has 15 residues. The V gene end was trimmed by 4 bases and the J gene end by 6 bases; junction bases not matched to a gene: 5. Germline V gene data show CDR1 as LNHDA and CDR2 as SQIVND (reference sequence). The CDR3 reads CASSRGTGVAGELFF. CDR3 in DNA: TGTGCCAGTAGTAGGGGGACAGGGGTCGCCGGGGAGCTGTTTTTT.

In regard to this clone: This same CDR3 is encoded by further DNA sequences in the sample. The chain employs TRBV18 and TRBJ1-5; D remains ambiguous. V shed 3 bases and J shed 4 bases, with 7 bases lying between them. Germline V lookup: CDR1 KGHSH, CDR2 LQKENI. The CDR3 runs 13 residues. CDR3 loop: CASSPNSNQPQHF. CDR3 in DNA: TGTGCCAGCTCACCCAACAGTAATCAGCCCCAGCATTTT.

The CDR3 protein is CASSPYSRALYQPQHF. As DNA, the CDR3 is TGTGCCAGCAGTCCATACAGTAGAGCTCTATATCAGCCCCAGCATTTT. V and J are TRBV27 and TRBJ1-5; D uncertain. In germline, CDR1 is MNHEY, CDR2 SMNVEV (reference sequence). This CDR3 has 16 amino acids. V shed 5 bases and J shed 5 bases, with 19 bases lying between them.

The gene calls are TRBV10-3 and TRBJ2-1; D ambiguous. The germline V and J ends were trimmed by 0 bases and 9 bases, with 9 bases remaining between them. The germline CDR1 and CDR2 sequences are ENHRY and SYGVKD. This CDR3 is 13 amino acids long. As DNA, the CDR3 is TGTGCCATCAGTGAGTCTGAGTTCACTGAGCAGTTCTTC. It is translated as CAISESEFTEQFF.

This sequence joins TRBV3-1 (or the pseudogene TRBV3-2) and TRBJ1-3; D gene uncertain. V was trimmed by 4 bases and J by 0 bases, leaving 10 bases between them. CDR1 and CDR2 (germline): LGHDT, YNNKEL (reference sequence). This CDR3 has 15 amino acids. CDR3 bases: TGTGCCAGCAGCCCTGAGGCGTACTCTGGAAACACCATATATTTT. This encodes CASSPEAYSGNTIYF.